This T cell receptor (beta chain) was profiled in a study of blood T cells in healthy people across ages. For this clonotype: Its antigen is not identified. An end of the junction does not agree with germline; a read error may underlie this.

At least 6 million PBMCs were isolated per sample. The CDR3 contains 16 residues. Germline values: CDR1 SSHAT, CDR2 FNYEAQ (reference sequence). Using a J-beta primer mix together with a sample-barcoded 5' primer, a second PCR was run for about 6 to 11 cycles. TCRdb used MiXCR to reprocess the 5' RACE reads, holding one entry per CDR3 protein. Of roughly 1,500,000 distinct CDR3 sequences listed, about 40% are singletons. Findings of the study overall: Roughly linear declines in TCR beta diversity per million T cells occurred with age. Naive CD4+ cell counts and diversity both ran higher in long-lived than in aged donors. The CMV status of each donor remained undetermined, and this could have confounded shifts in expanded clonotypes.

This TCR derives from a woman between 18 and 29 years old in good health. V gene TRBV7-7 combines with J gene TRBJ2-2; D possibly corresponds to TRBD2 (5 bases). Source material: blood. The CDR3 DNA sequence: TGTGCTAGCAGCGAACCACTAGTCTCTAGCACCGGGGAGCTGTTTTTT. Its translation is CASSEPLVSSTGELFF.